This T cell receptor beta chain was recovered during a study of blood T cells in healthy people across ages. Approximately 9.4 milliliters was the volume of peripheral blood drawn from each donor. Isolation of PBMCs gave at least 6.5 million cells per sample. This CDR3 contains 15 residues. Germline V gene sequence: CDR1 MNHEY, CDR2 SVGEGT. Losses at the gene ends were 6 bases for V and 5 bases for J; bases not matched to a gene: 12. A sample-barcoded 5' primer and a J-beta primer mix were used in a second PCR of roughly 6 to 12 cycles. MiXCR, run by TCRdb on the 5' RACE reads, gives a single entry per CDR3 protein. The sample shows 700,000 to 1,000,000 distinct CDR3 sequences, around two fifths of them seen only once.

The J gene is TRBJ2-5, the V gene TRBV6-2 or TRBV6-3, with 7 bases lining up with TRBD1. The clonotype was recovered from a man in his 60s in good health. Sequenced: blood. CDR3 residues: CASSLGGQRSETQYF. The CDR3, as DNA: TGTGCCAGCAGCCTTGGGGGACAGCGAAGCGAGACCCAGTACTTC.